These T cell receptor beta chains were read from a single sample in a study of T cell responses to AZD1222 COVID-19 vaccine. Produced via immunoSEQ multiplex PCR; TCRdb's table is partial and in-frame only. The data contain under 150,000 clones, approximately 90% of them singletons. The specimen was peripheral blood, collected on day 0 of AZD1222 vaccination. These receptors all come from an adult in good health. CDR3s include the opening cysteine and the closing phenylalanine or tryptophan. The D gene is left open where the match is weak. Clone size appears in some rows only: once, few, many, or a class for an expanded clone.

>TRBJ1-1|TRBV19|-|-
TGTGCCAGTAGTACGGACACGAACACTGAAGCTTTCTTT
CASSTDTNTEAFF
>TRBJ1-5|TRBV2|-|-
TGTGCCAGCAGTACTGGAAGGAATCAGCCCCAGCATTTT
CASSTGRNQPQHF
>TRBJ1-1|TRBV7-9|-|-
TGTGCCAGCAGCTTAGGGGACATGAACACTGAAGCTTTCTTT
CASSLGDMNTEAFF
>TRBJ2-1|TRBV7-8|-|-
TGTGCCAGCAGCTTATTTGGGGTTAGGGATGAGCAGTTCTTC
CASSLFGVRDEQFF
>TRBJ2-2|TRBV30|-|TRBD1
TGTGCCTGGAGCGAACAGGGGGCGGACACCGGGGAGCTGTTTTTT
CAWSEQGADTGELFF
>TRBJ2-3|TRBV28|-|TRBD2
TGTGCCAGCAGCCGTAGCGGGAGGGCAAACAGGGATACGCAGTATTTT
CASSRSGRANRDTQYF
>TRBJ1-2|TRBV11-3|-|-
TGTGCCAGCAGCTTAGCGGCAGGGTATGGCTACACCTTC
CASSLAAGYGYTF
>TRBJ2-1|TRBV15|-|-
TGTGCCACCAGCAGAGAACGGAACAATGAGCAGTTCTTC
CATSRERNNEQFF
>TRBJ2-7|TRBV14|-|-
TGTGCCAGCAGCCCCCGGGACTCTTCCTACGAGCAGTACTTC
CASSPRDSSYEQYF
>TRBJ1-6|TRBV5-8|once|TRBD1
TGTGCCAGCAGCTCACTCAGGGGGCCGGGAGCTAATTCACCCCTCCACTTT
CASSSLRGPGANSPLHF
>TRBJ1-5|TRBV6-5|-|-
TGTGCCAGCAGTTACTCAGCGGATAGCAATCAGCCCCAGCATTTT
CASSYSADSNQPQHF
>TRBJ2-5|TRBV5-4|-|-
TGTGCCAGCAGCTCCTGGGGGATCCTAGAGACCCAGTACTTC
CASSSWGILETQYF
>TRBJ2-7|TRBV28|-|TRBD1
TGTGCCAGCAGGAGGGACAGGGGTACATTAATTGGGCCCTACGAGCAGTACTTC
CASRRDRGTLIGPYEQYF
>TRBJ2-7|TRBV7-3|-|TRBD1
TGTGCCAGCAGCTTAGGACAGGGGGCAAAAGAGCAGTACTTC
CASSLGQGAKEQYF
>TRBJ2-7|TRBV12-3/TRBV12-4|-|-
TGTGCCAGCAGTTTAGGGAAGGGGACTTTGAGCTTC
CASSLGKGTLSF
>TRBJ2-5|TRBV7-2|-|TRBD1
TGTGCCAGCAGCGTCAGAGACAGGGTTATAGAGACCCAGTACTTC
CASSVRDRVIETQYF
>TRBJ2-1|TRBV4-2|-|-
TGTGCCAGCAGCCAACAGGACCGACTACCAGATGAGCAGTTCTTC
CASSQQDRLPDEQFF
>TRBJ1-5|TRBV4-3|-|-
TGCGCCAGCAGCCAAGTGGGAGTTGGGCCCCAGCATTTT
CASSQVGVGPQHF
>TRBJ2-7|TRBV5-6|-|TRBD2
TGTGCCAGCAGCCCTTCGGGAGGCAACGAGCAGTACTTC
CASSPSGGNEQYF
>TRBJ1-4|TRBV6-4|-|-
TGTGCCAGCAGTGAAAAACAGGCAACTAATGAAAAACTGTTTTTT
CASSEKQATNEKLFF
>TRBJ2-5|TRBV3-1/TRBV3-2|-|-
TGTGCCAGCAGCCAAGATATTGGGTGGGAGAAGACCCAGTACTTC
CASSQDIGWEKTQYF
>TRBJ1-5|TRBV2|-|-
TGTGCCAGCAGTGAATTCCAAGGATATAGCAATCAGCCCCAGCATTTT
CASSEFQGYSNQPQHF
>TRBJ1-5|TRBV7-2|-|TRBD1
TGTGCCAGCAGCTTATCTTCTACCGGGACAGGGGGCCGTCAGCCCCAGCATTTT
CASSLSSTGTGGRQPQHF
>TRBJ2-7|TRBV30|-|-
TGTGCCTGGAACGGAAGGGGAACTAGCGAGCAGTACTTC
CAWNGRGTSEQYF
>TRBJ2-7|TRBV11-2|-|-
TGTGCCAGCAGCTTAGAAAGCGGGTACGAGCAGTACTTC
CASSLESGYEQYF
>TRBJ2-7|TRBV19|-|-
TGTGCCAGTAGTAACCGGGCAGGGGAATCCTACGAGCAGTACTTC
CASSNRAGESYEQYF
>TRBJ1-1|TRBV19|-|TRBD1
TGTGCCAGTAGTATCCAGGGGGCGCTTGAAGCTTTCTTT
CASSIQGALEAFF
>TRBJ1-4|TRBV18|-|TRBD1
TGTGCCAGCTCACAGGACAGGGACAAACTGTTTTTT
CASSQDRDKLFF
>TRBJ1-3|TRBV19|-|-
TGTGCCAGTAGTTTCCTCTCTGGAAACACCATATATTTT
CASSFLSGNTIYF
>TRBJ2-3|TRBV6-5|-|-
TGTGCCAGCAGTAAGGAAGGGACTAGCACAGATACGCAGTATTTT
CASSKEGTSTDTQYF
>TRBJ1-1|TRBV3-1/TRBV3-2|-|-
TGTGCCAGCTCCCGACAGAACACTGAAGCTTTCTTT
CASSRQNTEAFF
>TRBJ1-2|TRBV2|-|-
TGTGCCAGCAGTGAAAAACAGGTTGGAAGCTACACCTTC
CASSEKQVGSYTF
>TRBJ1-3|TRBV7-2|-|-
TGTGCCAGCAGCTTAGGGGGGGGTGGTGGAAACACCATATATTTT
CASSLGGGGGNTIYF
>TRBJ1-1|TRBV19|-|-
TGTGCCAGTAGTCAGTCGAACACTGAAGCTTTCTTT
CASSQSNTEAFF
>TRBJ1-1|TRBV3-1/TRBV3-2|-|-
TGTGCCAGCAGCCAAGATCCTCGGGGGCCAGCGACGACTGAAGCTTTCTTT
CASSQDPRGPATTEAFF
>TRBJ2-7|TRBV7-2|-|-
TGTGCCAGCAGCTTAGCGCGGGGGCGCTCCTACGAGCAGTACTTC
CASSLARGRSYEQYF